This T cell receptor (beta chain) was found in a study of CD8 T cells in ankylosing spondylitis. Findings and caveats of the study: In reactive arthritis synovial fluid and blood, some motif variants had been reported before. A TCR beta motif made of 7 to 9 highly homologous variants seemed typical of ankylosing spondylitis blood.

The TCR beta libraries were generated through quantitative 5'-RACE incorporating molecular barcodes. A single record per CDR3 protein comes from TCRdb applying MiXCR to the 5' RACE reads. The sample consists of almost 400,000 distinct CDR3 sequences, around 24% of them appearing once. CDR1 and CDR2 from the germline V gene are ENHRY and SYGVKD. This CDR3 region has 14 residues. The V and J ends lost 5 bases and 6 bases respectively, with 13 bases between them. Remarks on this clonotype: Its antigen is unknown.

The chain combines TRBV10-3 with TRBJ2-2; D ambiguous. The source is a male donor with ankylosing spondylitis. The sample comprised blood, either unsorted or a sorted T cell fraction (not recorded which). The CDR3 spells CAISLDPPPGELFF. DNA for the CDR3: TGTGCCATCAGTTTAGACCCCCCACCCGGGGAGCTGTTTTTT.